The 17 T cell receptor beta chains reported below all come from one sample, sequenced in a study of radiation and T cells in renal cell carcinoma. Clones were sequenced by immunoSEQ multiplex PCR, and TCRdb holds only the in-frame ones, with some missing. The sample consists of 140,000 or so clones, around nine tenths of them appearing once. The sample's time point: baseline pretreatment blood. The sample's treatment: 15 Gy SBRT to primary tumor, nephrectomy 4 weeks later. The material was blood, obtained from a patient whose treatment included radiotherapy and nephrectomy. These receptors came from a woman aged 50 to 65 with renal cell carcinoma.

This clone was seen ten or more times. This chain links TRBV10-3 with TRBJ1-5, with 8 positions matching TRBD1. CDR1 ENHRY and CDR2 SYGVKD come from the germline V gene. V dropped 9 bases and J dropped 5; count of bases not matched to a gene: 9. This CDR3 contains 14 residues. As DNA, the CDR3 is TGTGCCATATGGACAGGGTTCGTAGATCAGCCCCAGCATTTT. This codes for CAIWTGFVDQPQHF.

CDR3 sequence reads: CASSRLGAGGEYF. The CDR3 coding sequence is TGTGCCAGCAGCCGTCTAGGAGCGGGGGGAGAGTACTTC. The genes are TRBV7-9 and TRBJ2-7, with TRBD2 matching 9 bases. The germline gives CDR1 SEHNR, CDR2 FQNEAQ (reference sequence). With V trimmed by 5 bases and J by 11 bases, 10 bases remained unmatched. The CDR3 consists of 13 residues.

The CDR3 bases are TGTGCCAGCTCATCGCTCACCGGACTAGCGGGGGGGGACTACGAGCAGTACTTC. Translated: CASSSLTGLAGGDYEQYF. The chain employs TRBV18 and TRBJ2-7, with 15 bases identical to TRBD2. V shed 5 bases and J 3 bases; nucleotides not matched to a gene: 11. The CDR3 has 18 residues. From germline, CDR1 is KGHSH and CDR2 LQKENI.

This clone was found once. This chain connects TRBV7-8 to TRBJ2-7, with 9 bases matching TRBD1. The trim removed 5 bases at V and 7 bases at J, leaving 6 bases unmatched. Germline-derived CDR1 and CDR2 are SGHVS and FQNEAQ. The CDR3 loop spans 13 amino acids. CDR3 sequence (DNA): TGTGCCAGCAGCAAGGACAGGGGAAGGGAGCAGTACTTC. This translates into CASSKDRGREQYF.

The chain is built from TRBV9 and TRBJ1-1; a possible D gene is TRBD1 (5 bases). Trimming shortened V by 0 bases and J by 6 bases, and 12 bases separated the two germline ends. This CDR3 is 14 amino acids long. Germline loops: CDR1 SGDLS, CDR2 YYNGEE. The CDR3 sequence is CASSVVVGGSEAFF. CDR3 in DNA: TGTGCCAGCAGCGTAGTTGTGGGGGGTTCTGAAGCTTTCTTT. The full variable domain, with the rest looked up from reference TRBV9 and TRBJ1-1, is DSGVTQTPKHLITATGQRVTLRCSPRSGDLSVYWYQQSLDQGLQFLIQYYNGEERAKGNILERFSAQQFPDLHSELNLSSLELGDSALYFCASSVVVGGSEAFFGQGTRLTVV.

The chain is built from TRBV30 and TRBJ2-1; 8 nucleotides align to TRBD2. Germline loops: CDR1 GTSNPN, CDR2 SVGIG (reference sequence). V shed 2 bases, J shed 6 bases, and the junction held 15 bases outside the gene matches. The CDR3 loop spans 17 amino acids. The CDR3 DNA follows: TGTGCCTGGAGTCCGATAAGAGCGGGGGTTCCCCCCAATGAGCAGTTCTTC. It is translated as CAWSPIRAGVPPNEQFF.

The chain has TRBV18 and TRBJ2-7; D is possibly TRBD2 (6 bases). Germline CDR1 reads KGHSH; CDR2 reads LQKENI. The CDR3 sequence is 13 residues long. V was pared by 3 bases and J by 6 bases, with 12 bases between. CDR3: CASSPTGGSEQYF. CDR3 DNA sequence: TGTGCCAGCTCACCGACCGGGGGATCCGAGCAGTACTTC.

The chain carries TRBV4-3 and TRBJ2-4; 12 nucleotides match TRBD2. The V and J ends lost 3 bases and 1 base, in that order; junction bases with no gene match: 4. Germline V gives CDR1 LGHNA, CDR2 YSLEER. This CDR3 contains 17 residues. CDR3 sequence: CASSQVTSGGAKNIQYF. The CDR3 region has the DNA TGCGCCAGCAGCCAGGTTACTAGCGGGGGGGCCAAAAACATTCAGTACTTC.

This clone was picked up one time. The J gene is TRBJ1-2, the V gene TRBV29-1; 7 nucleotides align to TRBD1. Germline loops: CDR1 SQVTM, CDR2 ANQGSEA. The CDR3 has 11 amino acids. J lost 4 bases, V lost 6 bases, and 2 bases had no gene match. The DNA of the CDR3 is TGCAGCGTGGGACAGAGCTATGGCTACACCTTC. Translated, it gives CSVGQSYGYTF.

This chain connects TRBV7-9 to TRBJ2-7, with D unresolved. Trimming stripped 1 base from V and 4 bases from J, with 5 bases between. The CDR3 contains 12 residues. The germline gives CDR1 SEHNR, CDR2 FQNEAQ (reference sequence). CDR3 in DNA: TGTGCCAGCAGCTTAGAGCCTTACGAGCAGTACTTC. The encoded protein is CASSLEPYEQYF.

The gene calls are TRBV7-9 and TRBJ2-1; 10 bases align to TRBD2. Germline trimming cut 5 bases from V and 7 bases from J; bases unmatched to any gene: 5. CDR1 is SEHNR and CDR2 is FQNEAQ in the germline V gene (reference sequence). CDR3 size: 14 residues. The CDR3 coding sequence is TGTGCCAGCAGCGATAGCGGGGGGATAAATGAGCAGTTCTTC. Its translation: CASSDSGGINEQFF.

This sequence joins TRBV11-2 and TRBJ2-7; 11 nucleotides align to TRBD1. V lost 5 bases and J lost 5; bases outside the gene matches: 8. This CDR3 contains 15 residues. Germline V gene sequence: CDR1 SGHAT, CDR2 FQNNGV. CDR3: CASSTAGQGGNEQYF. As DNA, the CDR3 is TGTGCCAGCAGCACCGCGGGACAGGGGGGTAACGAGCAGTACTTC.

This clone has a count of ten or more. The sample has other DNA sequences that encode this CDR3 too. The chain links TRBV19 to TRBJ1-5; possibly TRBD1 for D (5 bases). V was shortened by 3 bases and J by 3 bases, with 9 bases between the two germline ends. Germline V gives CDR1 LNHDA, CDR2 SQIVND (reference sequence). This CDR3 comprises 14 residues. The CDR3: CASSILQVNQPQHF. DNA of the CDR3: TGTGCCAGTAGTATCCTACAGGTCAATCAGCCCCAGCATTTT.

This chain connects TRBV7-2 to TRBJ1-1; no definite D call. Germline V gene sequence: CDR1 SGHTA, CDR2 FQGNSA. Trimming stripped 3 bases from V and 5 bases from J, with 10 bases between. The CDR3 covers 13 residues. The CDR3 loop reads CASSFADGTEAFF. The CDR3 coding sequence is TGTGCCAGCAGCTTCGCAGATGGAACTGAAGCTTTCTTT.

CDR3 bases: TGTGCCAGCAGTCAATACAGAAGGGGTAACTATGGCTACACCTTC. It is translated as CASSQYRRGNYGYTF. The chain couples TRBV6-5 to TRBJ1-2; D might be TRBD1 (5 bases). The ends were cut back, 5 bases at V and 1 base at J, with 14 bases in the middle. The CDR3 sequence is 15 residues long. The germline CDR1 and CDR2 sequences are MNHEY and SVGAGI.

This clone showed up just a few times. The CDR3 nucleotides read TGTGCCAGCAGTCAACTCTACAATGAGCAGTTCTTC. Encoded protein: CASSQLYNEQFF. This chain links TRBV7-9 with TRBJ2-1; D is undetermined. V was pared by 6 bases and J by 3 bases, with 6 bases between. The CDR3 runs to 12 residues. In germline, CDR1 is SEHNR, CDR2 FQNEAQ (reference sequence).

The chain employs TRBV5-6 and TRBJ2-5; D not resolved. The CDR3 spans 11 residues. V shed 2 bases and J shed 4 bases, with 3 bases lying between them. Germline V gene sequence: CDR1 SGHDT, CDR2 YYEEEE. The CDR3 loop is CASSFRETQYF. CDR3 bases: TGTGCCAGCAGCTTCAGAGAGACCCAGTACTTC.